This T cell receptor (beta chain) was observed in a study of cytomegalovirus exposure and HLA in healthy donors. Whole-study context: Out of 398 genotyped donors, roughly 80% belonged to the Caucasian-associated ancestry cluster.

Primers: 60 Vbeta forward and 13 Jbeta reverse. Assay used: immunoSEQ multiplex PCR; TCRdb lists only in-frame clones, some missing. The repertoire holds some 69,000 clones, with under 80% as singletons. Study-wide results and limits: Among CMV-associated TCR beta chains, most appeared HLA-restricted in a later analysis. Listed as cytomegalovirus-associated were 150 to 200 TCR beta chains. Most TCR sequences were uncommon, yet certain public TCRs appeared in many donors.

The sample holds a few counts of this clone. Its antigen is not known. This CDR3 comprises 17 residues. The germline gives CDR1 SGHRS, CDR2 YFSETQ. V was pared by 0 bases and J by 0 bases, with 14 bases between. The chain joins TRBV5-1 to TRBJ2-3; no clear D gene. This receptor was identified in a male donor in good health and CMV-seropositive. The sequencing sample was made of PBMCs. The chain's CDR3 is CASSLGVSGISTDTQYF. DNA for the CDR3: TGCGCCAGCAGCTTGGGGGTCTCAGGAATTAGCACAGATACGCAGTATTTT.